Shown below are 20 T cell receptor beta chains from a single sample sequenced in a study of T cell responses to AZD1222 COVID-19 vaccine. Libraries were prepared by immunoSEQ multiplex PCR; TCRdb keeps only in-frame clonotypes and omits some of them. The sample lists 150,000 or so clones; roughly nine tenths were seen once. Sequences were derived from peripheral blood, sampled 28 days after the second AZD1222 dose. The receptors stem from an adult who received the AZD1222 COVID-19 vaccine.

The chain recombines TRBV5-8 with TRBJ2-3; D is perhaps TRBD1 or TRBD2 (5 bases each). Germline assignment: CDR1 SGHTS and CDR2 YDEGEE. The CDR3 is made up of 13 amino acids. V was clipped by 8 bases and J by 3 bases, with 13 bases between them. The CDR3 DNA reads TGTGCCAGTCTGTCGGGGCGGACAGATACGCAGTATTTT. Translated, it gives CASLSGRTDTQYF.

This chain joins TRBV14 and TRBJ2-2, with D perhaps assigned TRBD1 or TRBD2 (5 bases each). V gave up 4 bases and J gave up 3 bases, with 12 bases separating them. In germline, CDR1 is SGHDN, CDR2 FVKESK. The CDR3 length is 15 residues. The CDR3 region is CASSPRRDDTGELFF. For the CDR3, the DNA is TGTGCCAGCAGCCCTCGTAGGGACGACACCGGGGAGCTGTTTTTT. Based on the CDR3 plus reference TRBV14 and TRBJ2-2, the full variable domain is EAGVTQFPSHSVIEKGQTVTLRCDPISGHDNLYWYRRVMGKEIKFLLHFVKESKQDESGMPNNRFLAERTGGTYSTLKVQPAELEDSGVYFCASSPRRDDTGELFFGEGSRLTVL.

This chain connects TRBV7-9 to TRBJ1-3; a possible D gene is TRBD1 (6 bases). Germline loops: CDR1 SEHNR, CDR2 FQNEAQ (reference sequence). This CDR3 contains 15 residues. V lost 6 bases and J 4 bases, leaving 16 bases between the germline ends. This CDR3 reads CASRAWGAEGNTIYF. Here the CDR3 DNA reads TGTGCCAGCAGGGCTTGGGGGGCCGAAGGAAACACCATATATTTT.

The J gene is TRBJ2-2, the V gene TRBV10-3, with 16 bases lining up with TRBD2. V lost 6 bases and J lost 0; bases outside the gene matches: 1. This CDR3 has 17 amino acids. Germline lookup yields CDR1 ENHRY and CDR2 SYGVKD. The CDR3 reads CAISGTSGRANTGELFF. In nucleotides, the CDR3 is TGTGCCATCAGCGGGACTAGCGGGAGGGCGAACACCGGGGAGCTGTTTTTT.

The sample holds a few counts of this clone. The chain couples TRBV10-3 to TRBJ2-7, with 7 positions matching TRBD2. Looked up from germline, CDR1 is ENHRY and CDR2 is SYGVKD. The CDR3 runs 15 residues. V lost 2 bases to trimming and J lost 2 bases; unmatched junction nucleotides: 6. CDR3 sequence reads: CAISEDLAATYEQYF. The CDR3 nucleotides are TGTGCCATCAGTGAGGATCTAGCGGCTACCTACGAGCAGTACTTC.

The chain is built from TRBV6-1 and TRBJ1-6, with a weak D call TRBD1 (5 bases). Between the trimmed V and J ends, which lost 0 bases and 10 bases, there was a span of 13 bases. From germline, CDR1 is MNHNS and CDR2 SASEGT. The CDR3 runs to 15 residues. Written as DNA, the CDR3 is TGTGCCAGCAGTGAAGCAGGGGTGGTAGGATCACCCCTCCACTTT. Amino acids: CASSEAGVVGSPLHF.

The genes are TRBV6-2 or TRBV6-3 and TRBJ1-2; possible D gene TRBD1, 6 bases. Per germline, CDR1 MNHEY and CDR2 SVGEGT. V lost 5 bases, J lost 2 bases, and 12 bases lay in between. The CDR3 covers 14 residues. The CDR3 protein is CASSDRSKNYGYTF. CDR3 nucleotide sequence: TGTGCCAGCAGTGACAGGTCGAAGAACTATGGCTACACCTTC.

The chain is built from TRBV9 and TRBJ2-3; 9 nucleotides line up with TRBD2. This CDR3 is built from 16 residues. Trimming took 4 bases from V and 6 from J; bases not matched to a gene: 12. The V gene's germline CDR1 is SGDLS and CDR2 YYNGEE. The CDR3 DNA follows: TGTGCCAGCAGCCCCCGATTACTAGCGGGTTCGGATACGCAGTATTTT. This encodes CASSPRLLAGSDTQYF.

The chain's CDR3 is CASSFFAAETQYF. The CDR3, as DNA: TGTGCCAGCAGCTTTTTCGCCGCGGAGACCCAGTACTTC. The chain recombines TRBV5-4 with TRBJ2-5; D gene unclear. Germline CDR1 is SGHNT and CDR2 is YYREEE (reference sequence). The CDR3 totals 13 residues. The V end was cut by 2 bases, the J end by 5 bases, with 10 bases between.

This clone was counted a few times. This chain uses TRBV19 with TRBJ2-7; TRBD2 matches 7 bases. CDR3 size: 14 residues. V gave up 10 bases and J gave up 9 bases; unmatched junction bases: 18. The V gene's germline CDR1 is LNHDA and CDR2 SQIVND (reference sequence). The CDR3 nucleotides are TGTGCCACTAAGGGGAGCGGGGATCCTACGAGGCAGTACTTC. It is translated as CATKGSGDPTRQYF.

This chain uses TRBV6-1 with TRBJ2-3, with TRBD2 identical over 7 bases. Trimming took 3 bases from V and 2 from J; bases not matched to a gene: 8. CDR1 is MNHNS and CDR2 is SASEGT in the germline V gene. The CDR3 covers 16 residues. The DNA of the CDR3 is TGTGCCAGCAGTGAGACCCCTAGCGGAAACACAGATACGCAGTATTTT. This codes for CASSETPSGNTDTQYF.

This chain joins TRBV9 and TRBJ2-7; the D is unclear. Deletions cut 3 bases from V and 0 bases from J, with 10 bases between. CDR1 is SGDLS and CDR2 is YYNGEE in the germline V gene. The CDR3 has 14 amino acids. The CDR3 spells CASSAGSSSYEQYF. CDR3 bases: TGTGCCAGCAGCGCCGGATCGAGCTCCTACGAGCAGTACTTC.

This clone was picked up a small number of times. This chain joins TRBV5-1 and TRBJ2-7; 8 positions match TRBD1. CDR1 is SGHRS and CDR2 is YFSETQ in the germline V gene. CDR3 length equals 15 residues. Losses at the gene ends were 5 bases for V and 2 bases for J; bases not matched to a gene: 9. The CDR3 protein is CASSGSDRGAYEQYF. The CDR3 DNA is TGCGCCAGCAGTGGGTCCGACAGGGGAGCCTACGAGCAGTACTTC.

The gene calls are TRBV9 and TRBJ1-2, with 7 bases lining up with TRBD1. The germline V gene encodes CDR1 SGDLS and CDR2 YYNGEE. The CDR3 runs 14 residues. Germline trimming cut 1 base from V and 2 bases from J; bases unmatched to any gene: 2. CDR3: CASSVSGGNYGYTF. CDR3 bases: TGTGCCAGCAGCGTATCAGGGGGGAACTATGGCTACACCTTC. Based on the CDR3 plus reference TRBV9 and TRBJ1-2, the full variable domain is DSGVTQTPKHLITATGQRVTLRCSPRSGDLSVYWYQQSLDQGLQFLIQYYNGEERAKGNILERFSAQQFPDLHSELNLSSLELGDSALYFCASSVSGGNYGYTFGSGTRLTVV.

The gene calls are TRBV18 and TRBJ2-7; D unclear. The germline gives CDR1 KGHSH, CDR2 LQKENI. The CDR3 has 13 amino acids. V dropped 4 bases and J dropped 0 bases, with 7 bases sitting between them. CDR3 residues: CASSQGNSYEQYF. The CDR3 DNA follows: TGTGCCAGCTCACAAGGAAACTCCTACGAGCAGTACTTC. The full variable domain, with the rest looked up from reference TRBV18 and TRBJ2-7, is NAGVMQNPRHLVRRRGQEARLRCSPMKGHSHVYWYRQLPEEGLKFMVYLQKENIIDESGMPKERFSAEFPKEGPSILRIQQVVRGDSAAYFCASSQGNSYEQYFGPGTRLTVT.

The V gene is TRBV7-8, the J gene TRBJ2-1; no clear D gene. The germline V and J ends were trimmed by 1 base and 7 bases, with 11 bases remaining between them. The CDR3 length is 14 residues. Germline V gene data show CDR1 as SGHVS and CDR2 as FQNEAQ. In DNA form, the CDR3 reads TGTGCCAGCAGCTTAGGTGGCAGAAGAAATGAGCAGTTCTTC. Its translation is CASSLGGRRNEQFF.

The V call is TRBV14, the J call TRBJ1-1, with D perhaps TRBD1 (5 bases). V was pared by 4 bases and J by 4 bases, with 19 bases between. There are 16 residues in the CDR3. CDR1 and CDR2 from the germline V gene are SGHDN and FVKESK. As DNA, the CDR3 is TGTGCCAGCAGCCGCGGGACTCGGGTGTTGCGCACTGAAGCTTTCTTT. Protein sequence: CASSRGTRVLRTEAFF.

The CDR3 bases are TGTGCCAGCTCACCACCGAATCAAGCGGGAAATGAGCAGTTCTTC. It yields the protein CASSPPNQAGNEQFF. The chain carries TRBV18 and TRBJ2-1; TRBD2 matches 7 bases. There are 15 residues in the CDR3. Germline CDR1 is KGHSH and CDR2 is LQKENI. With 0 bases clipped from V and 7 bases from J, the junction kept 6 bases outside the gene matches.

This clone occurred a few times. The chain joins TRBV7-3 to TRBJ1-2; TRBD1 matches at 7 bases. V lost 2 bases to trimming and J lost 6 bases; unmatched junction nucleotides: 12. This CDR3 is 16 amino acids long. CDR1 is SGHTA, CDR2 FQGTGA, per germline. CDR3 amino acids: CASSLGLRGTDDGYTF. CDR3 in DNA: TGTGCCAGCAGCTTAGGCTTGCGGGGGACAGATGATGGCTACACCTTC.

The V call is TRBV10-3, the J call TRBJ1-2; 7 bases are a match to TRBD1. Germline trimming cut 6 bases from V and 6 bases from J; bases unmatched to any gene: 7. The length of the CDR3 is 13 residues. Germline V gene data show CDR1 as ENHRY and CDR2 as SYGVKD. CDR3 protein: CAISDDRDHGYTF. CDR3 DNA: TGTGCCATCAGCGACGACAGGGACCATGGCTACACCTTC.